The rows below give T cell receptor beta chains drawn from one sample of a study of regulatory dendritic cells for organ transplantation. No antigen has been identified for these receptors. Some clones are missing from TCRdb's copy, which holds only in-frame ones; the method was immunoSEQ multiplex PCR. The repertoire consists of approximately 9,300 clones, with 75% to 90% occurring once and the leading ten covering around 2.3%. The sequenced material came from memory CD4+ T cells from blood cultured with dendritic cells. The receptors shown here come from a human donor in good health. Each CDR3 is given with its conserved first and last residue. The D gene is left open where the match is weak. Not all rows give a size; the values are once, few, many and, for expanded clones, a class.

J	size	D	V	CDR3	DNA
TRBJ2-1	NA	TRBD2	TRBV4-2	CASSRREGRNEQFF	TGTGCCAGCAGCCGGAGGGAGGGCCGGAATGAGCAGTTCTTC
TRBJ2-1	NA	TRBD2	TRBV29-1	CSVEATRLAGYNEQFF	TGCAGCGTTGAAGCCACGCGACTAGCGGGTTACAATGAGCAGTTCTTC
TRBJ2-1	NA	TRBD2	TRBV27	CASSPFRTSGSCNEQFF	TGTGCCAGCAGTCCCTTCCGTACTAGCGGCTCCTGCAATGAGCAGTTCTTC
TRBJ1-3	NA	NA	TRBV6-6	CASSTLSGNTIYF	TGTGCCAGCAGCACCCTATCTGGAAACACCATATATTTT
TRBJ1-2	NA	NA	TRBV28	CASSLGSYGYTF	TGTGCCAGCAGTTTGGGCAGTTATGGCTACACCTTC
TRBJ2-1	NA	NA	TRBV7-2	CASRSYSGVNEQFF	TGTGCCAGCCGATCCTACTCCGGGGTCAATGAGCAGTTCTTC
TRBJ1-5	NA	NA	TRBV25-1	CAAGDNQPQHF	TGTGCCGCGGGGGACAATCAGCCCCAGCATTTT
TRBJ2-3	NA	TRBD2	TRBV4-2	CASSHSGSPSTDTQYF	TGTGCCAGCAGCCATAGCGGGAGCCCCTCCACAGATACGCAGTATTTT
TRBJ2-5	NA	NA	TRBV14	CASSQAETQYF	TGTGCCAGCAGCCAAGCTGAGACCCAGTACTTC
TRBJ2-7	NA	TRBD2	TRBV7-2	CASSLSLRGGPEQYF	TGTGCCAGCAGCTTGTCCTTGCGGGGGGGCCCCGAGCAGTACTTC
TRBJ2-7	NA	TRBD1	TRBV7-2	CASSSGQGEQYF	TGTGCCAGCAGCTCGGGACAGGGGGAGCAGTACTTC
TRBJ1-4	NA	NA	TRBV5-1	CASSLAAGAATNEKLFF	TGCGCCAGCAGCTTGGCCGCGGGGGCTGCAACTAATGAAAAACTGTTTTTT
TRBJ2-5	NA	NA	TRBV7-6	CASSFTSFAGQETQYF	TGTGCCAGCAGCTTCACCAGTTTTGCGGGGCAAGAGACCCAGTACTTC
TRBJ1-5	NA	NA	TRBV28	CASSSPLIQYMNSNQPQHF	TGTGCCAGCAGTTCCCCTCTCATCCAATACATGAATAGCAATCAGCCCCAGCATTTT
TRBJ1-3	NA	NA	TRBV29-1	CSVGQGAGNTIYF	TGCAGCGTTGGGCAGGGTGCCGGAAACACCATATATTTT
TRBJ2-7	NA	NA	TRBV6-1	CASSVLAVYEQYF	TGTGCCAGCAGTGTCTTAGCTGTCTACGAGCAGTACTTC
TRBJ2-5	NA	NA	TRBV11-2	CASSLEVRGTQYF	TGTGCCAGCAGCTTAGAGGTCAGGGGAACCCAGTACTTC
TRBJ1-2	once	NA	TRBV7-9	CASSQAGALNYGYTF	TGTGCCAGCAGCCAAGCAGGGGCCCTGAACTATGGCTACACCTTC
TRBJ2-7	NA	TRBD1	TRBV28	CASKKDLTGDEQYF	TGTGCCAGCAAAAAAGACCTCACAGGGGACGAGCAGTACTTC
TRBJ2-3	NA	NA	TRBV7-9	CASSARTSTDTQYF	TGTGCCAGCAGCGCAAGGACTAGCACAGATACGCAGTATTTT
TRBJ2-7	NA	NA	TRBV20-1	CSARPEYEQYF	TGCAGTGCTAGACCGGAATACGAGCAGTACTTC
TRBJ2-7	few	NA	TRBV7-3	CASSPLPGSSYEQYF	TGTGCCAGCAGCCCCCTTCCAGGCAGCTCCTACGAGCAGTACTTC
TRBJ1-1	NA	NA	TRBV29-1	CSVSSLEGVMNTEAFF	TGCAGCGTTTCTTCTCTCGAGGGGGTCATGAACACTGAAGCTTTCTTT
TRBJ1-1	NA	NA	TRBV7-9	CASTDSETEAFF	TGTGCCAGCACTGACAGCGAAACTGAAGCTTTCTTT
TRBJ2-5	NA	TRBD1	TRBV6-5	CASIGKRTGEETQYF	TGTGCCAGCATCGGGAAAAGGACAGGGGAAGAGACCCAGTACTTC
TRBJ2-5	NA	NA	TRBV29-1	CSVEHDVQETQYF	TGCAGCGTTGAACACGACGTGCAAGAGACCCAGTACTTC
TRBJ2-5	NA	TRBD1	TRBV9	CARRAGGTFQETQYF	TGTGCCAGGAGGGCAGGGGGCACCTTCCAAGAGACCCAGTACTTC
TRBJ1-4	few	NA	TRBV2	CASSAITGSGGEKLFF	TGTGCCAGCAGTGCTATAACCGGGTCTGGAGGTGAAAAACTGTTTTTT
TRBJ1-5	few	NA	TRBV7-2	CASSSQNQPQHF	TGTGCCAGCAGCTCTCAGAATCAGCCCCAGCATTTT
TRBJ1-2	NA	NA	TRBV30	CAWGTDSNYGYTF	TGTGCCTGGGGGACCGACTCTAACTATGGCTACACCTTC
TRBJ1-2	few	TRBD1	TRBV5-4	CASNIGTGVGGYTF	TGTGCCAGCAACATAGGGACAGGGGTAGGCGGCTACACCTTC
TRBJ1-5	NA	NA	TRBV4-1	CASSQGASGDMPQHF	TGCGCCAGCAGCCAAGGAGCCTCTGGGGATATGCCCCAGCATTTT
TRBJ1-1	NA	NA	TRBV29-1	CSGKGPTEAFF	TGCAGCGGCAAAGGGCCAACTGAAGCTTTCTTT
TRBJ2-3	few	NA	TRBV7-3	CASGSTDTQYF	TGTGCCAGCGGATCTACAGATACGCAGTATTTT
TRBJ1-3	NA	NA	TRBV15	CATSKGHSGNTIYF	TGTGCCACCTCCAAAGGACACTCTGGAAACACCATATATTTT
TRBJ1-4	NA	TRBD1	TRBV11-2	CASSLDRVSEKLFF	TGTGCCAGCAGCCTGGACAGGGTTAGTGAAAAACTGTTTTTT
TRBJ1-1	NA	NA	TRBV4-1	CASSHSFGGGTEAFF	TGCGCCAGCAGCCATTCTTTTGGGGGCGGGACTGAAGCTTTCTTT
TRBJ1-1	NA	NA	TRBV2	CASSEWGGENTEAFF	TGTGCCAGCAGTGAATGGGGGGGGGAGAACACTGAAGCTTTCTTT
TRBJ2-3	NA	NA	TRBV9	CASSVSPGSTDTQYF	TGTGCCAGCAGCGTATCCCCGGGGAGCACAGATACGCAGTATTTT
TRBJ2-5	NA	TRBD1	TRBV7-2	CASSRDRGRGETQYF	TGTGCCAGCAGCAGGGACAGGGGGCGCGGAGAGACCCAGTACTTC
TRBJ2-2	NA	NA	TRBV10-3	CAISGGGDTGELFF	TGTGCCATCAGTGGAGGAGGGGACACCGGGGAGCTGTTTTTT
TRBJ1-1	NA	NA	TRBV7-9	CASSLGPQERAFF	TGTGCCAGCAGCTTAGGACCACAGGAGAGAGCTTTCTTT
TRBJ2-7	once	NA	TRBV21-1	CASSKSVVGGGEQYF	TGTGCCAGCAGCAAATCAGTTGTTGGAGGGGGCGAGCAGTACTTC
TRBJ2-1	NA	TRBD2	TRBV19	CASSIVKHPSGTRSYEQFF	TGTGCCAGTAGTATAGTCAAACACCCATCCGGGACTAGAAGTTATGAGCAGTTCTTC
TRBJ2-5	NA	TRBD2	TRBV29-1	CSVEGTGELAVGETQYF	TGCAGCGTTGAAGGAACTGGGGAGCTAGCGGTGGGGGAGACCCAGTACTTC
TRBJ1-2	NA	NA	TRBV7-2	CASSLASQGRGYTF	TGTGCCAGCAGCTTAGCTAGTCAGGGAAGGGGCTACACCTTC
TRBJ2-3	NA	TRBD2	TRBV2	CASSDRSGTRTDTQYF	TGTGCCAGCAGTGACCGGAGCGGGACCCGCACAGATACGCAGTATTTT
TRBJ2-3	NA	TRBD1	TRBV7-2	CASSNRGRGIDTQYF	TGTGCCAGCAGCAACAGGGGGCGCGGGATAGATACGCAGTATTTT
TRBJ1-1	NA	NA	TRBV30	CAWGVGRGAFF	TGTGCCTGGGGGGTGGGGCGCGGGGCTTTCTTT